This T cell receptor (beta chain) was retrieved from a study of identical twins. This clonotype was found many times. The target antigen is unknown. The CDR3 extends over 14 amino acids. The V and J ends lost 1 base and 2 bases respectively, with 12 bases between them. Per germline, CDR1 DFQATT and CDR2 SNEGSKA (reference sequence). Findings and caveats of the study: Invariant MAIT and iNKT cells could partly confound zero-insertion analyses. Among out-of-frame alpha sequences shared by twins, low generation probability occurred in excess. Models underpredicted monozygotic twin sharing of out-of-frame TCR alpha. Insertions ran lower in abundant cord blood beta clonotypes, though not in memory repertoires.

One entry per CDR3 protein results from TCRdb running MiXCR on the 5' RACE reads. The data hold 140,000 to 150,000 distinct CDR3 sequences, with approximately 3.5% observed a single time. The sample taken for sequencing was memory T cells sorted from blood. The J gene is TRBJ2-7, the V gene TRBV20-1; D remains unclear. The clonotype comes from a man between 18 and 29 years old in good health. CDR3 protein: CSARVSETTYEQYF. Written as DNA, the CDR3 is TGCAGTGCTAGAGTGTCAGAAACTACCTACGAGCAGTACTTC.